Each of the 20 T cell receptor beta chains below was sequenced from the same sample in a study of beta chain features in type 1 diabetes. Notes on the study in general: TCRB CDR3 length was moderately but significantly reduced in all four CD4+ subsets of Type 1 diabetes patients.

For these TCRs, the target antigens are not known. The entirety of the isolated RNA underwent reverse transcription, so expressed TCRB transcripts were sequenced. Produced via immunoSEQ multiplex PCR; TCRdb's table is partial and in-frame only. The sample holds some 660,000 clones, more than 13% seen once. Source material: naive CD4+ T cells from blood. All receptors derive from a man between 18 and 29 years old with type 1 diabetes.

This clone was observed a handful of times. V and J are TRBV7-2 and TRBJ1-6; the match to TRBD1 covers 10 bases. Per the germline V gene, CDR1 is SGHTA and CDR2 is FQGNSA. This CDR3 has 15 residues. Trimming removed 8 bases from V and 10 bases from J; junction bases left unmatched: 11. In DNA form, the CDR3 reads TGTGCCAGCGTGATCTCTGGACAGGGGGACTCACCCCTCCACTTT. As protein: CASVISGQGDSPLHF.

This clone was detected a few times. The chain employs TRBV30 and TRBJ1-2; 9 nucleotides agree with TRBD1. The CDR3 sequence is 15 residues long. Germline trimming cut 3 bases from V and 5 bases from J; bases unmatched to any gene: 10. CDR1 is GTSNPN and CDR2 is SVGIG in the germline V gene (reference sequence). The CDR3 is CAWRLGWDRDYGYTF. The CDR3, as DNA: TGTGCCTGGAGATTGGGGTGGGACAGGGATTATGGCTACACCTTC.

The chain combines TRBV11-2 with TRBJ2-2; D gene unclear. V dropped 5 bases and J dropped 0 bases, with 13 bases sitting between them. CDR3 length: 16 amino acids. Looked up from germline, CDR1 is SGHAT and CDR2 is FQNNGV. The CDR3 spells CASSGPILTNTGELFF. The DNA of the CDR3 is TGTGCCAGCAGCGGCCCGATTCTGACGAACACCGGGGAGCTGTTTTTT.

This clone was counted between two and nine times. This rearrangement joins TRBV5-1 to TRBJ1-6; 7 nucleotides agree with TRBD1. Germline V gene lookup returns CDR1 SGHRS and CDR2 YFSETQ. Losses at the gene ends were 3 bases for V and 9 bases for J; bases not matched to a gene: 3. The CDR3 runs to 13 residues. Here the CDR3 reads CASSSHRGSPLHF. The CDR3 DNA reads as TGCGCCAGCAGCTCTCACAGGGGTTCACCCCTCCACTTT. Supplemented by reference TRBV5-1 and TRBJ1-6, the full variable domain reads KAGVTQTPRYLIKTRGQQVTLSCSPISGHRSVSWYQQTPGQGLQFLFEYFSETQRNKGNFPGRFSGRQFSNSRSEMNVSTLELGDSALYLCASSSHRGSPLHFGNGTRLTVT.

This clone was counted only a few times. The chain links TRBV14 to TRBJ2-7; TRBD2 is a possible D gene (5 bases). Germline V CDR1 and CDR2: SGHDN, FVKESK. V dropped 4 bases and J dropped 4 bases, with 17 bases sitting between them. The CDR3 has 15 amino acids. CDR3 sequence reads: CASSRLGKPWYEQYF. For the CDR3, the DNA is TGTGCCAGCAGCCGACTCGGGAAACCATGGTACGAGCAGTACTTC.

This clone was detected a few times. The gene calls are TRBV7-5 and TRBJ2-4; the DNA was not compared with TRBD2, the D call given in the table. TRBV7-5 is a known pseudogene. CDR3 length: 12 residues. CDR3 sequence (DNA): TGTGCCAGCAGCCCCCTCGTGAACATTCAGTACTTC. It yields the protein CASSPLVNIQYF.

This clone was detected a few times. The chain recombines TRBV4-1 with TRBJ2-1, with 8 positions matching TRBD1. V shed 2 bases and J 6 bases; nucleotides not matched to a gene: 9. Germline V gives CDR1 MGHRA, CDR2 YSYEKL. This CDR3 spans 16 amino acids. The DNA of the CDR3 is TGCGCCAGCAGCCAAAGGGCCAGACAGGGGTCCAATGAGCAGTTCTTC. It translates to CASSQRARQGSNEQFF.

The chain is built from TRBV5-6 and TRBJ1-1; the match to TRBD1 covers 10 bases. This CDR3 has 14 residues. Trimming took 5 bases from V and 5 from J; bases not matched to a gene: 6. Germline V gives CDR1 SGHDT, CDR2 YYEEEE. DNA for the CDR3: TGTGCCAGCAGACTAGACAGGGGGCGGACTGAAGCTTTCTTT. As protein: CASRLDRGRTEAFF.

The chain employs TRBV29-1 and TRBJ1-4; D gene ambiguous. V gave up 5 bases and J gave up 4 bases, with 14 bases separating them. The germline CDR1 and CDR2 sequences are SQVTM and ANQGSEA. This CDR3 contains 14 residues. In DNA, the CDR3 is TGCAGCGTTCGGCAGACGGTCGGTAATGAAAAACTGTTTTTT. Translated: CSVRQTVGNEKLFF.

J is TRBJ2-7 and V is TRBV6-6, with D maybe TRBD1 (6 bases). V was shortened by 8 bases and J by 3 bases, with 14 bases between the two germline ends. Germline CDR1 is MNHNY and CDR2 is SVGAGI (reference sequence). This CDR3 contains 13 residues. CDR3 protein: CASLNRTVYEQYF. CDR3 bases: TGTGCCAGCCTGAACCGGACAGTCTACGAGCAGTACTTC.

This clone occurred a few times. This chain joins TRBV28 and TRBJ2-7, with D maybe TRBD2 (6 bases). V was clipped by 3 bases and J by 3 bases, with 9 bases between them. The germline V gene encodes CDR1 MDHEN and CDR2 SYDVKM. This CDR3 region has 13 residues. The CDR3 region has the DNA TGTGCCAGCAGTTTTATAGCGGACTACGAGCAGTACTTC. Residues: CASSFIADYEQYF.

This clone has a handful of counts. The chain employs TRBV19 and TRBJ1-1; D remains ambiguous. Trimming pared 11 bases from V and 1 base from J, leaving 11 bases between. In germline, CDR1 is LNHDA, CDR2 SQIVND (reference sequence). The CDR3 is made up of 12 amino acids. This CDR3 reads CASFGENTEAFF. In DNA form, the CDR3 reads TGTGCCTCCTTTGGGGAGAACACTGAAGCTTTCTTT.

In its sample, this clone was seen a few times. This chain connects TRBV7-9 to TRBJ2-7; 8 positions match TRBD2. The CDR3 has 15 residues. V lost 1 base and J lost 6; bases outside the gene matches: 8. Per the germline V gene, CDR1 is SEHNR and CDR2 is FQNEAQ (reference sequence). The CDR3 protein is CASSLDGGAYSEQYF. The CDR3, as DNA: TGTGCCAGCAGCTTAGACGGGGGGGCTTACAGCGAGCAGTACTTC.

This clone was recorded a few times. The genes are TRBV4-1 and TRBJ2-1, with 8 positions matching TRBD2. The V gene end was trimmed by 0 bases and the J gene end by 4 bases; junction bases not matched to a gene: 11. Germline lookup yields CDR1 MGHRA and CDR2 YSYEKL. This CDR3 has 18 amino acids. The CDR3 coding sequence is TGCGCCAGCAGCCAAGATGGAAATAGCGGGACCTCGTACAATGAGCAGTTCTTC. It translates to CASSQDGNSGTSYNEQFF.

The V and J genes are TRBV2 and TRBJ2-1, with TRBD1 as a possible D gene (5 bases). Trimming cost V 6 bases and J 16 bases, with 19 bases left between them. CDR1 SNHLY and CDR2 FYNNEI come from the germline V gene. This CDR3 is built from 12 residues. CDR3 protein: CASSLDSPSIFF. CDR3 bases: TGTGCCAGCAGCCTAGACAGCCCCAGCATATTCTTC.

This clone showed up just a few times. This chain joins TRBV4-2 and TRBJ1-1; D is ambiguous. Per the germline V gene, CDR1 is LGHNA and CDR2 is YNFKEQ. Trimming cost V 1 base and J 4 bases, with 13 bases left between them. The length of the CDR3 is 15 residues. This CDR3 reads CASSQVPEFVTEAFF. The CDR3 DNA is TGTGCCAGCAGCCAAGTCCCCGAGTTCGTCACTGAAGCTTTCTTT.

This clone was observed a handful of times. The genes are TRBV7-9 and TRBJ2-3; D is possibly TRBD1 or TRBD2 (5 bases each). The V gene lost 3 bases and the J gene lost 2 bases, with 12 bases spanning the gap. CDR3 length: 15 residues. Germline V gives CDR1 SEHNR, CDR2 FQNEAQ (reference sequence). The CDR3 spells CASSFFRDPTDTQYF. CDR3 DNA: TGTGCCAGCAGCTTCTTCCGGGACCCCACAGATACGCAGTATTTT.

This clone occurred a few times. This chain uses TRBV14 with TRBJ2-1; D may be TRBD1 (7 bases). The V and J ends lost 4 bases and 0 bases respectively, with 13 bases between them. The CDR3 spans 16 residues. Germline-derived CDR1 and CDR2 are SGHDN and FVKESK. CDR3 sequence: CASSRGTVSSYNEQFF. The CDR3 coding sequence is TGTGCCAGCAGCCGCGGGACAGTTAGCTCCTACAATGAGCAGTTCTTC.

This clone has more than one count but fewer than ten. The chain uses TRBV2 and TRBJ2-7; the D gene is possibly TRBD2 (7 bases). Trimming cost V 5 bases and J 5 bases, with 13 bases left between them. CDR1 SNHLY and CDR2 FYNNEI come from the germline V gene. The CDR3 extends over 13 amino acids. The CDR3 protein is CASSSGEGNEQYF. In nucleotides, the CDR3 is TGTGCCAGCAGTTCAGGGGAGGGGAACGAGCAGTACTTC. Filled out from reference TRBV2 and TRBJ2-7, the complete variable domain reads EPEVTQTPSHQVTQMGQEVILRCVPISNHLYFYWYRQILGQKVEFLVSFYNNEISEKSEIFDDQFSVERPDGSNFTLKIRSTKLEDSAMYFCASSSGEGNEQYFGPGTRLTVT.

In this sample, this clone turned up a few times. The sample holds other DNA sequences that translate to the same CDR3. The chain's CDR3 is CASSLGTGRETQYF. The CDR3 region has the DNA TGCGCCAGCAGCTTGGGGACAGGTCGAGAGACCCAGTACTTC. The genes are TRBV5-1 and TRBJ2-5, with TRBD1 identical over 7 bases. V lost 0 bases to trimming and J lost 4 bases; unmatched junction nucleotides: 3. Germline CDR1 reads SGHRS; CDR2 reads YFSETQ. The CDR3 extends over 14 amino acids.